This T cell receptor beta chain derives from a study of blood T cell repertoires in COVID-19. Study overall: Acute and convalescent COVID-19 specimens originated in the United States, Italy and Spain.

In germline, CDR1 is MNHEY, CDR2 SVGAGI. CDR3 length equals 15 residues. The V and J ends lost 2 bases and 0 bases respectively, with 8 bases between them. The table came from immunoSEQ multiplex PCR; TCRdb's copy has only in-frame clones and leaves some out. The sample records around 200,000 clones, around four fifths being singletons. The V gene is TRBV6-5, the J gene TRBJ1-3; D unclear. Sequencing was carried out using peripheral blood. The receptor was isolated from a man aged 30 to 45 with active or convalescent COVID-19. The CDR3 sequence is CASSYDSSSGNTIYF. CDR3 nucleotide sequence: TGTGCCAGCAGTTACGATTCGAGCTCTGGAAACACCATATATTTT.